Listed here is a single TCR beta chain. Its cognate antigen is unknown. A much larger clone differs by one base, so this may be a read error. This sample stems from a study of lung T cells in sarcoidosis with Löfgren's syndrome. Study in general: Löfgren's syndrome patients were the main repertoire analysis focus.

Study results and caveats: These T cells were suggested, not shown, to recognize a putative antigen. Paired TRAV12-1/TRBV2 TCRs showed CDR3 homology and preferential pairing. Shared TRAV12-1 and TRBV2 CDR3 motifs were reported across several patients.

TCRdb processed the reads anew with MiXCR; each CDR3 protein has one entry. Of tens of thousands of distinct CDR3 sequences listed, 21% are singletons. The CDR3 length is 13 residues. Germline CDR1 and CDR2: SGHAT and FQNNGV. The source is a human donor with sarcoidosis (Löfgren's syndrome or another form), or a control subject (not recorded which). This sequence joins TRBV11-2 and TRBJ2-1; no firm D call. What was sequenced was CD4+ T cells from PBMCs. The chain's CDR3 is CASSLEAYNEQLF. In nucleotides, the CDR3 is TGTGCCAGCAGCTTAGAGGCTTACAATGAGCAGCTCTTC.